These 4 T cell receptor beta chains share one sample of origin, sequenced in a study of blood T cell repertoires in COVID-19. Profiled with immunoSEQ multiplex PCR; TCRdb holds only in-frame clones, not every one. This table has a few hundred thousand clones, around 80% appearing once. The specimen was peripheral blood. These receptors were obtained from a woman aged 25 to 39 with COVID-19, enrolled during active disease.

The V and J genes are TRBV6-2 or TRBV6-3 and TRBJ1-5; no definite D call. Germline lookup yields CDR1 MNHEY and CDR2 SVGEGT. This CDR3 region has 17 residues. Trimming took off 2 bases at V and 3 bases at J, with 17 bases between the two ends. The CDR3 sequence: CASSYRTVRDFNQPQHF. The CDR3 region has the DNA TGTGCCAGCAGTTACCGCACAGTTAGAGATTTCAATCAGCCCCAGCATTTT.

This clone appeared a single time. The CDR3 protein is CASSEPGLRTYF. The CDR3, as DNA: TGTGCCAGCAGCGAGCCGGGACTCCGGACATACTTC. The J gene is TRBJ2-5, the V gene TRBV7-2; weak D call: TRBD2 (6 bases). The ends were cut back, 5 bases at V and 14 bases at J, with 18 bases in the middle. The CDR3 is made up of 12 amino acids. The germline V gene has CDR1 SGHTA and CDR2 FQGNSA.

This sequence joins TRBV9 and TRBJ1-6, with 10 nucleotides matching TRBD1. V was pared by 3 bases and J by 6 bases, with 3 bases of the junction left unmatched. CDR1 and CDR2 (germline): SGDLS, YYNGEE. The CDR3 totals 15 residues. CDR3 sequence: CASSGRDRGNSPLHF. The CDR3 DNA reads as TGTGCCAGCAGCGGCCGGGACAGGGGTAATTCACCCCTCCACTTT.

V usage is TRBV21-1 and J usage is TRBJ2-7; whether TRBD2, the table's D call, matches the DNA was not checked. TRBV21-1 is a pseudogene segment. The CDR3 contains 13 residues. CDR3 region: CASSNRRYYEQYF. CDR3 in DNA: TGTGCCAGCAGCAACCGGAGGTACTACGAGCAGTACTTC.